Each of the 28 T cell receptor beta chains below was sequenced from the same sample in a study of metastatic and nonmetastatic thyroid tumors (TCRdb year 2020). Receptor libraries were prepared by PCR. Sequencer: Illumina HiSeq 4000. TCRdb applied fastp at Q25 and MiXCR to the public reads, then kept only in-frame beta chains. The sample records 35,000 to 40,000 clones, roughly a quarter of which are singletons. Clones ranked in the top ten supply 9.6% of the sample. Before undergoing thyroid surgery, none of the patients had been given any kind of treatment. Sample: blood. These receptor sequences come from a female donor with papillary thyroid cancer or a benign thyroid nodule (not recorded which). Some clones in this sample may be carry-over from other donors' samples.

This clone was seen many times. The chain couples TRBV11-2 to TRBJ2-1; the D gene is possibly TRBD2 (6 bases). Trimming took 5 bases from V and 5 from J, leaving 19 bases between them. The CDR3 runs 16 residues. Germline V gives CDR1 SGHAT, CDR2 FQNNGV. The CDR3: CASSRGLPIVDNEQFF. The CDR3 nucleotides read TGTGCCAGCAGCAGGGGACTCCCTATTGTTGACAATGAGCAGTTCTTC. The full variable domain, in which reference TRBV11-2 and TRBJ2-1 provide the parts outside the CDR3, is EAGVAQSPRYKIIEKRQSVAFWCNPISGHATLYWYQQILGQGPKLLIQFQNNGVVDDSQLPKDRFSAERLKGVDSTLKIQPAKLEDSAVYLCASSRGLPIVDNEQFFGPGTRLTVL.

This clone turned up a few times. Relative to the germline gene, one junction end is altered; a read error may explain this. The chain has TRBV27 and TRBJ2-1, with 7 nucleotides matching TRBD2. The CDR3 consists of 16 residues. The V gene's germline CDR1 is MNHEY and CDR2 SMNVEV (reference sequence). The CDR3 sequence: CASSLYVSGGVNDQFF. The CDR3, as DNA: TGTGCCAGCAGTTTATATGTATCGGGAGGAGTTAATGATCAGTTCTTC.

This clone came up many times. The J gene is TRBJ1-4, the V gene TRBV3-1, with a possible D match to TRBD1 (6 bases). CDR3 length: 12 residues. The germline V and J ends were trimmed by 8 bases and 7 bases, with 11 bases remaining between them. CDR1 is LGHDT, CDR2 YNNKEL, per germline (reference sequence). The CDR3 reads CASGGPGEKLFF. In DNA form, the CDR3 reads TGTGCCAGCGGGGGGCCTGGTGAAAAACTGTTTTTT.

This clone has ten or more counts. This chain joins TRBV7-8 and TRBJ2-5, with D maybe TRBD1 (6 bases). Germline CDR1 reads SGHVS; CDR2 reads FQNEAQ. The CDR3 has 15 amino acids. V was cut by 1 base and J by 1 base, with 10 bases left in between. CDR3 region: CASSLEGDTQETQYF. DNA of the CDR3: TGTGCCAGCAGCTTAGAGGGGGACACCCAAGAGACCCAGTACTTC. Combining the CDR3 with reference TRBV7-8 and TRBJ2-5 gives the whole variable domain GAGVSQSPRYKVAKRGQDVALRCDPISGHVSLFWYQQALGQGPEFLTYFQNEAQLDKSGLPSDRFFAERPEGSVSTLKIQRTQQEDSAVYLCASSLEGDTQETQYFGPGTRLLVL.

The rearrangement joins TRBV11-2 to TRBJ2-7; 10 bases line up with TRBD2. CDR1 is SGHAT and CDR2 is FQNNGV in the germline V gene. Germline trimming cut 5 bases from V and 0 bases from J; bases unmatched to any gene: 13. CDR3 length: 18 amino acids. The CDR3 region is CASSPTLLAGVLSYEQYF. CDR3 in DNA: TGTGCCAGCAGCCCAACCCTTCTAGCGGGAGTCCTCTCCTACGAGCAGTACTTC.

This clone was seen ten or more times. This chain uses TRBV2 with TRBJ1-3, with no clear D. The CDR3 is 12 residues long. Looked up from germline, CDR1 is SNHLY and CDR2 is FYNNEI. V was clipped by 6 bases and J by 11 bases, with 14 bases between them. CDR3 amino acids: CASRGVGLAIYF. The CDR3 DNA reads TGTGCCAGCAGGGGCGTGGGGTTAGCCATATATTTT.

Many counts were recorded for this clone. V and J are TRBV27 and TRBJ2-1, with D uncertain. Per germline, CDR1 MNHEY and CDR2 SMNVEV (reference sequence). Trimming shortened V by 5 bases and J by 7 bases, and 15 bases separated the two germline ends. The CDR3 covers 14 residues. The CDR3, as DNA: TGTGCCAGCAGTAAGTTGCCCGGCTGGAATGAGCAGTTCTTC. Translated: CASSKLPGWNEQFF.

Sample share makes this clone medium-sized. The chain uses TRBV12-3 or TRBV12-4 and TRBJ2-7; 11 positions match TRBD2. Trimming took 5 bases from V and 4 from J; bases not matched to a gene: 7. The CDR3 extends over 15 amino acids. The CDR3 sequence is CASSPQRTSGYEQYF. Written as DNA, the CDR3 is TGTGCCAGCAGTCCCCAACGGACTAGCGGGTACGAGCAGTACTTC.

This clone was seen only a few times. This chain joins TRBV9 and TRBJ2-5; possible D gene TRBD2, 5 bases. Deletions cut 0 bases from V and 5 bases from J, with 17 bases between. This CDR3 comprises 16 residues. The germline CDR1 and CDR2 sequences are SGDLS and YYNGEE. In nucleotides, the CDR3 is TGTGCCAGCAGCGTAGATAGGACGGGCCGCGGGGAGACCCAGTACTTC. This encodes CASSVDRTGRGETQYF.

In its sample, this clone was seen many times. The chain is built from TRBV6-4 and TRBJ1-4; D is unresolved. The germline V gene has CDR1 MRHNA and CDR2 SNTAGT. Trimming removed 3 bases at V and 5 bases at J, with 4 bases between. This CDR3 has 12 residues. CDR3 bases: TGTGCCAGCAGTGATGAAAATGAAAAACTGTTTTTT. The encoded protein is CASSDENEKLFF.

In its sample, this clone ranks as medium-sized. This chain connects TRBV15 to TRBJ2-1; D uncertain. CDR1 is LNHNV and CDR2 is YYDKDF in the germline V gene (reference sequence). CDR3 length: 15 residues. Between the trimmed V and J ends, which lost 0 bases and 2 bases, there was a span of 8 bases. As DNA, the CDR3 is TGTGCCACCAGCAGAGATGCTGGGGCCTACAATGAGCAGTTCTTC. Its protein product is CATSRDAGAYNEQFF.

The chain links TRBV28 to TRBJ1-1, with D unclear. The germline V gene has CDR1 MDHEN and CDR2 SYDVKM. This CDR3 contains 12 residues. V was clipped by 4 bases and J by 6 bases, with 9 bases between them. The CDR3 DNA sequence: TGTGCCAGCAGTTATGAGGATGCTGAAGCTTTCTTT. Protein product: CASSYEDAEAFF.

The V and J genes are TRBV3-1 and TRBJ2-1; possible D gene TRBD1, 5 bases. V lost 4 bases to trimming and J lost 7 bases, with 29 bases between them. Germline assignment: CDR1 LGHDT and CDR2 YNNKEL (reference sequence). This CDR3 region has 19 residues. This CDR3 reads CASSLREGIGYIGYNEQFF. CDR3 bases: TGTGCCAGCAGCCTCAGGGAAGGGATCGGGTACATAGGCTATAATGAGCAGTTCTTC.

In its sample, this clone is medium-sized (0.01 to 0.1%). This chain connects TRBV6-5 to TRBJ1-2; no firm D call. CDR3 length equals 12 residues. Germline V CDR1 and CDR2: MNHEY, SVGAGI. With 2 bases removed from V and 6 bases from J, the gap between germline ends came to 7 bases. CDR3 sequence: CASSYRADGYTF. DNA for the CDR3: TGTGCCAGCAGTTACCGGGCAGATGGCTACACCTTC.

This clone was counted ten times or more. The rearrangement links TRBV5-1 to TRBJ2-7, with D perhaps TRBD1 (6 bases). Looked up from germline, CDR1 is SGHRS and CDR2 is YFSETQ. The V end lost 2 bases, the J end lost 0 bases, and 6 bases lay between the germline ends. The CDR3 has 13 amino acids. This CDR3 reads CASSLQGSYEQYF. The CDR3 region has the DNA TGCGCCAGCAGCTTACAGGGCTCCTACGAGCAGTACTTC. The variable domain in full, completed from reference TRBV5-1 and TRBJ2-7, reads KAGVTQTPRYLIKTRGQQVTLSCSPISGHRSVSWYQQTPGQGLQFLFEYFSETQRNKGNFPGRFSGRQFSNSRSEMNVSTLELGDSALYLCASSLQGSYEQYFGPGTRLTVT.

J is TRBJ2-7 and V is TRBV6-1, with D perhaps matching TRBD2 (6 bases). The germline V gene has CDR1 MNHNS and CDR2 SASEGT. V was clipped by 5 bases and J by 2 bases, with 10 bases between them. The CDR3 has 13 amino acids. This chain's CDR3 is CASSSRGPYEQYF. In DNA form, the CDR3 reads TGTGCCAGCAGTTCGCGGGGTCCCTACGAGCAGTACTTC.

This clone was seen at least ten times. The rearrangement joins TRBV28 to TRBJ1-5; D is undetermined. V dropped 4 bases and J dropped 4 bases, with 8 bases sitting between them. Per the germline V gene, CDR1 is MDHEN and CDR2 is SYDVKM. CDR3 length: 13 residues. For the CDR3, the DNA is TGTGCCAGCAGTTCCGGTCTGAATCAGCCCCAGCATTTT. Amino acids: CASSSGLNQPQHF.

The table lists this clone with many counts. V usage is TRBV19 and J usage is TRBJ2-1, with 9 bases matching TRBD2. The CDR3 contains 15 residues. J was trimmed by 2 bases and V by 5 bases; bases with no gene match: 4. CDR1 LNHDA and CDR2 SQIVND come from the germline V gene (reference sequence). The CDR3 is CASSRAGGPYNEQFF. CDR3 bases: TGTGCCAGTAGTCGAGCGGGAGGCCCCTACAATGAGCAGTTCTTC. Based on the CDR3 plus reference TRBV19 and TRBJ2-1, the full variable domain is DGGITQSPKYLFRKEGQNVTLSCEQNLNHDAMYWYRQDPGQGLRLIYYSQIVNDFQKGDIAEGYSVSREKKESFPLTVTSAQKNPTAFYLCASSRAGGPYNEQFFGPGTRLTVL.

The sample holds many counts of this clone. The chain has TRBV5-1 and TRBJ1-1; D unresolved. V was cut by 3 bases and J by 4 bases, with 10 bases left in between. This CDR3 is 13 amino acids long. The germline V gene has CDR1 SGHRS and CDR2 YFSETQ. The CDR3 is CASSYEEGTEAFF. In nucleotides, the CDR3 is TGCGCCAGCAGCTATGAAGAGGGCACTGAAGCTTTCTTT.

This clone qualifies as medium-sized. V is TRBV28 and J is TRBJ1-2; 7 bases match TRBD1. The germline gives CDR1 MDHEN, CDR2 SYDVKM. There are 16 residues in the CDR3. The junction had 12 bases not matched to a gene; V was cut back by 6 bases and J by 2 bases. The CDR3 bases are TGTGCCAGCAGAGCTAACTGGTGGACAGGCAACTATGGCTACACCTTC. Translated: CASRANWWTGNYGYTF.

This clone was detected only a few times. The chain couples TRBV28 to TRBJ2-7; D possibly corresponds to TRBD1 (6 bases). The germline V gene has CDR1 MDHEN and CDR2 SYDVKM. There are 15 residues in the CDR3. V was pared by 5 bases and J by 5 bases, with 19 bases between. This chain's CDR3 is CASSDWTEARDEQYF. The DNA for the CDR3 is TGTGCCAGCAGTGACTGGACAGAGGCTCGGGACGAGCAGTACTTC.

J is TRBJ2-1 and V is TRBV7-3, with D possibly matching TRBD2 (5 bases). Per germline, CDR1 SGHTA and CDR2 FQGTGA. The CDR3 extends over 18 amino acids. V lost 1 base and J lost 8, with 24 bases in between. The CDR3 DNA is TGTGCCAGCAGCTTAATAGCGTCGGGGTCAACCTTCGGCTATGAGCAGTTCTTC. Residues: CASSLIASGSTFGYEQFF.

A remark on this clone: The junction shows a germline mismatch at one end, possibly a read error. V gene TRBV7-2 combines with J gene TRBJ2-5; a weak D match, TRBD2 (6 bases). This CDR3 spans 18 amino acids. From germline, CDR1 is SGHTA and CDR2 FQGNSA. CDR3 coding DNA: TGTGCCAGCAGCTTAGCAAGATATGGACTCGGATCGGGAGAGACCCGGTACTTC. It encodes CASSLARYGLGSGETRYF.

This clone was counted at least ten times. CDR3 region: CASSLGGGYEQYF. The CDR3 DNA follows: TGTGCCAGCAGCTTAGGGGGGGGCTACGAGCAGTACTTC. The chain links TRBV11-2 to TRBJ2-7, with 7 bases aligning to TRBD2. This CDR3 spans 13 amino acids. Germline lookup yields CDR1 SGHAT and CDR2 FQNNGV. The V and J ends lost 1 base and 3 bases, in that order; junction bases with no gene match: 0.

This clone rates as medium-sized. The chain has TRBV27 and TRBJ2-7; D is possibly TRBD2 (6 bases). Trimming stripped 4 bases from V and 3 bases from J, with 10 bases between. The CDR3 is made up of 13 amino acids. Germline V gives CDR1 MNHEY, CDR2 SMNVEV (reference sequence). CDR3 in amino acids: CASSSTGGYEQYF. The CDR3 nucleotides read TGTGCCAGCAGTTCTACCGGGGGCTACGAGCAGTACTTC.

This clone appeared many times. This sequence joins TRBV5-1 and TRBJ2-7; TRBD1 aligns across 8 bases. Germline CDR1 reads SGHRS; CDR2 reads YFSETQ. V lost 2 bases and J lost 1; bases outside the gene matches: 5. The CDR3 covers 15 residues. The CDR3 DNA follows: TGCGCCAGCAGCTTCGGGACAGGACAATCCTACGAGCAGTACTTC. Translation: CASSFGTGQSYEQYF.

This clone was detected many times. This same CDR3 is encoded by further DNA sequences in the sample. This chain uses TRBV20-1 with TRBJ1-6; D is unresolved. This CDR3 has 15 amino acids. Trimming pared 5 bases from V and 0 bases from J, leaving 11 bases between. Germline V CDR1 and CDR2: DFQATT, SNEGSKA (reference sequence). The CDR3 DNA follows: TGCAGTGCTCCGACATTGGGCTCCTATAATTCACCCCTCCACTTT. Protein product: CSAPTLGSYNSPLHF.

The rearrangement uses TRBV2 and TRBJ2-7; TRBD1 matches at 9 bases. The V gene end was trimmed by 6 bases and the J gene end by 2 bases; junction bases not matched to a gene: 8. The CDR3 contains 15 residues. Germline-derived CDR1 and CDR2 are SNHLY and FYNNEI. The CDR3 sequence is CASRGRTGAPYEQYF. Written as DNA, the CDR3 is TGTGCCAGCAGAGGAAGGACAGGGGCCCCCTACGAGCAGTACTTC.